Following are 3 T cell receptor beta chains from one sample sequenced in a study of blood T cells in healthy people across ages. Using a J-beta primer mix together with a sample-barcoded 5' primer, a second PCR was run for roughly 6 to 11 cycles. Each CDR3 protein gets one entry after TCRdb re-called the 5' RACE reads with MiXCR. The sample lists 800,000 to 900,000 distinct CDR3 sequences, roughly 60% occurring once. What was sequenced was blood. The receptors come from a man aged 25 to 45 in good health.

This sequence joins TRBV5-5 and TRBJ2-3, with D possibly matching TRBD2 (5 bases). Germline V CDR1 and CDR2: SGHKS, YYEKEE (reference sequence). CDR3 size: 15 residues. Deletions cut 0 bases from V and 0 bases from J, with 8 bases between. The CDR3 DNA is TGTGCCAGCAGCTTGGCCCAGCGGAGCACAGATACGCAGTATTTT. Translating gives CASSLAQRSTDTQYF.

CDR3 nucleotides: TGCAGCGTCGGAGCGGGGGACAGGGTTTACGAGCAGTACTTC. It specifies CSVGAGDRVYEQYF. The chain couples TRBV29-1 to TRBJ2-5, with a weak D call TRBD1 (9 bases). Matching the DNA end better, TRBJ2-7 makes the J call doubtful. The CDR3 has 14 residues. CDR1 SQVTM and CDR2 ANQGSEA come from the germline V gene.

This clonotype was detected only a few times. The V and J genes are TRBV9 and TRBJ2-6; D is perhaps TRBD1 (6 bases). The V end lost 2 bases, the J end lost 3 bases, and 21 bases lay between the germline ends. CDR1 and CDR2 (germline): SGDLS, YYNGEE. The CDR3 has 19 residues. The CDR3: CASSVANFKQGLGANVLTF. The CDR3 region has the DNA TGTGCCAGCAGCGTCGCTAATTTTAAACAGGGTCTTGGGGCCAACGTCCTGACTTTC.